Listed below are T cell receptor beta chains from one sample, sequenced in a study of T cells in localized non-small cell lung cancer. Method: immunoSEQ multiplex PCR; TCRdb's copy keeps in-frame clones and lacks some. The table lists 38,000 or so clones, 81% of them singletons. The sample here was peripheral blood mononuclear cells, taken before any cancer treatment. The receptors shown here come from a male donor older than 55 with stage II lung adenocarcinoma. Each CDR3 is given with its conserved first and last residue. Fields, in order: D gene, V gene, clone size, J gene, CDR3 protein, CDR3 DNA. D genes are given only for firm matches. Clone size appears in some rows only: once, few, many, or a class for an expanded clone.

>TRBD1|TRBV29-1|.|TRBJ2-7
CSVTGDRVYEQYF
TGCAGCGTGACCGGGGACAGGGTCTACGAGCAGTACTTC
>.|TRBV6-1|few|TRBJ2-7
CASTWGAYEQYF
TGTGCCAGCACCTGGGGGGCATACGAGCAGTACTTC
>.|TRBV30|.|TRBJ1-3
CAWSIFSGNTIYF
TGTGCCTGGAGTATCTTCTCTGGAAACACCATATATTTT
>TRBD1|TRBV6-1|.|TRBJ1-1
CASSRTGNTEAFF
TGTGCCAGCAGTCGGACAGGAAATACTGAAGCTTTCTTT
>.|TRBV6-4|.|TRBJ1-1
CASREQRNTEAFF
TGTGCCAGCAGAGAACAGAGGAACACTGAAGCTTTCTTT
>.|TRBV20-1|once|TRBJ2-3
CSALLGDTQYF
TGCAGTGCTTTGTTGGGAGATACGCAGTATTTT
>.|TRBV11-2|.|TRBJ1-4
CASSPLGAGEKLFF
TGTGCCAGCAGCCCCTTGGGGGCAGGAGAAAAACTGTTTTTT
>.|TRBV6-5|medium-sized|TRBJ2-7
CASSLLGTAGEQYF
TGTGCCAGCAGCCTGCTCGGGACGGCGGGCGAGCAGTACTTC
>TRBD1|TRBV7-2|.|TRBJ1-4
CASSLGGQTNEKLFF
TGTGCCAGCAGCTTAGGGGGACAGACTAATGAAAAACTGTTTTTT
>.|TRBV2|.|TRBJ1-4
CASRPGPLANEKLFF
TGTGCCAGCCGTCCCGGACCCTTGGCTAATGAAAAACTGTTTTTT
>TRBD1|TRBV15|.|TRBJ2-7
CATSRGGQGSYEQYF
TGTGCCACCAGCAGAGGGGGACAGGGGTCCTACGAGCAGTACTTC
>.|TRBV6-1|.|TRBJ1-1
CASSEAMRSEAFF
TGTGCCAGCAGTGAAGCAATGAGGTCGGAAGCTTTCTTT
>TRBD1|TRBV30|.|TRBJ1-2
CAWWTRGHSGYTF
TGTGCCTGGTGGACCAGGGGGCATAGTGGCTACACCTTC
>.|TRBV5-1|.|TRBJ2-1
CASNPSGLPYNEQFF
TGCGCCAGCAACCCCAGCGGGTTACCTTACAATGAGCAGTTCTTC
>.|TRBV5-6|.|TRBJ1-3
CASSLDNRQGGNTIYF
TGTGCCAGCAGCTTGGACAACCGGCAGGGAGGAAACACCATATATTTT
>.|TRBV20-1|.|TRBJ1-2
CSASRGVGYTF
TGCAGTGCTAGCAGAGGAGTAGGCTACACCTTC
>.|TRBV2|.|TRBJ1-5
CASSVQLANQPQHF
TGTGCCAGCAGCGTCCAGTTGGCAAATCAGCCCCAGCATTTT
>.|TRBV15|.|TRBJ2-1
CATSRGDSLPSSYNEQFF
TGTGCCACCAGCAGAGGGGACTCCCTTCCGAGCTCCTACAATGAGCAGTTCTTC
>.|TRBV6-4|.|TRBJ1-5
CASSEGVDQPQHF
TGTGCCAGCAGTGAAGGAGTGGATCAGCCCCAGCATTTT
>.|TRBV30|.|TRBJ2-7
CAWSARARGSYEQYF
TGTGCCTGGAGCGCTCGCGCGAGGGGCTCCTACGAGCAGTACTTC
>.|TRBV2|.|TRBJ2-7
CASTRDTFYEQYF
TGTGCCAGCACACGGGACACCTTCTACGAGCAGTACTTC
>.|TRBV5-1|.|TRBJ1-4
CASRMAGPREKLFF
TGCGCCAGCAGGATGGCAGGGCCGCGTGAAAAACTGTTTTTT
>.|TRBV19|few|TRBJ1-5
CASSIGQGSNQPQHF
TGTGCCAGTAGTATTGGGCAGGGGAGCAATCAGCCCCAGCATTTT
>.|TRBV11-2|.|TRBJ2-3
CASSLRGRTDTQYF
TGTGCCAGCAGCTTAAGGGGGAGAACAGATACGCAGTATTTT
>.|TRBV2|.|TRBJ1-5
CASAGHQGNSNQPQHF
TGTGCCAGTGCTGGGCACCAGGGAAATAGCAATCAGCCCCAGCATTTT
>.|TRBV11-2|.|TRBJ1-1
CASSLVAGSTEAFF
TGTGCCAGCAGCTTAGTCGCAGGTTCCACTGAAGCTTTCTTT
>.|TRBV5-1|.|TRBJ1-2
CASSLGVSVANYGYTF
TGCGCCAGCAGCTTGGGGGTTTCCGTAGCTAACTATGGCTACACCTTC
>TRBD2|TRBV29-1|.|TRBJ2-1
CSGSGTINEQFF
TGCAGCGGTAGCGGGACGATCAATGAGCAGTTCTTC
>.|TRBV19|.|TRBJ1-2
CASSLPPNYGYTF
TGTGCCAGTAGTTTACCGCCTAACTATGGCTACACCTTC
>.|TRBV28|few|TRBJ1-1
CASSLKWNTEAFF
TGTGCCAGCAGTTTGAAGTGGAACACTGAAGCTTTCTTT
>.|TRBV7-9|.|TRBJ1-1
CASSPGGGPSTEAFF
TGTGCCAGCAGCCCCGGCGGGGGCCCTTCCACTGAAGCTTTCTTT
>.|TRBV7-8|few|TRBJ1-5
CASSTQGNYQPQHF
TGTGCCAGCAGCACACAGGGAAACTACCAGCCCCAGCATTTT
>.|TRBV5-8|.|TRBJ2-1
CASIGDYNEQFF
TGTGCCAGCATTGGGGACTACAATGAGCAGTTCTTC
>TRBD2|TRBV2|.|TRBJ2-1
CASSLAGEQFF
TGTGCCAGCAGCCTAGCGGGGGAGCAGTTCTTC
>.|TRBV19|.|TRBJ2-3
CASSGSTDTQYF
TGTGCCAGCAGTGGGAGCACAGATACGCAGTATTTT
>TRBD2|TRBV5-1|.|TRBJ2-1
CASSFIAGADNEQFF
TGCGCCAGCAGCTTTATAGCGGGAGCGGACAATGAGCAGTTCTTC
>.|TRBV5-4|.|TRBJ2-7
CASSQPTGRGEQYF
TGTGCCAGCAGTCAACCGACAGGGAGGGGCGAGCAGTACTTC
>.|TRBV5-1|.|TRBJ1-1
CASSLAPGPNTEAFF
TGCGCCAGCAGCTTGGCACCCGGGCCAAACACTGAAGCTTTCTTT